The clone carrying this T cell receptor beta chain was observed a few times. TCRdb re-analysed the 5' RACE reads in MiXCR, keeping a single row per CDR3 protein. The table lists some 38,000 distinct CDR3 sequences, roughly 7.4% of them singletons. Trimming took 3 bases from V and 4 from J; bases not matched to a gene: 6. The germline CDR1 and CDR2 sequences are SGHKS and YYEKEE (reference sequence). This CDR3 region has 15 residues. This sample stems from a study of spatial heterogeneity in lung cancer. Time point denoted: sample taken at primary tumor resection. TCRs were sequenced from unsorted whole RNA of tumor, nontumor lung or PBMC.

The sequenced sample was PBMCs, obtained at surgery. This clonotype was sampled from a male donor with early-stage non-small cell lung cancer. J is TRBJ2-1 and V is TRBV5-5; TRBD2 agrees at 8 bases. The CDR3 coding sequence is TGTGCCAGCAGCTCCTTTAGCGGGACTTACAATGAGCAGTTCTTC. Amino acid sequence: CASSSFSGTYNEQFF.